This T cell receptor (beta chain) was obtained from a study of T cell responses to AZD1222 COVID-19 vaccine. Some clones are missing from TCRdb's copy, which holds only in-frame ones; the method was immunoSEQ multiplex PCR. This sample has 100,000 to 150,000 clones; about 89% occur once, and the top ten carry roughly 7%. Pooled together were second doses at about 4 or about 12 weeks. The CDR3 sequence is 14 residues long. The ends were cut back, 2 bases at V and 5 bases at J, with 13 bases in the middle. Looked up from germline, CDR1 is LNHDA and CDR2 is SQIVND (reference sequence). With respect to this clone: The antigen is not known.

Findings of the study overall: White British donors predominated, females outnumbered males, and clonal diversity was possibly underestimated. Vaccine-associated CD4 TCRs ranged over spike, dominating at 160-218 and 743-854.

This chain joins TRBV19 and TRBJ2-7; tentative D call: TRBD2 (6 bases). The input for sequencing was peripheral blood, taken 28 days after the second AZD1222 dose. This clonotype was obtained from an adult who received the AZD1222 COVID-19 vaccine. Here the CDR3 reads CASSIWGREDEQYF. The CDR3 DNA reads as TGTGCCAGTAGTATATGGGGCAGGGAGGACGAGCAGTACTTC.